These T cell receptor beta chains were read from a single sample in a study of control samples from healthy donors and cancer patients. The method was immunoSEQ multiplex PCR; TCRdb's version includes in-frame clones alone and lacks a portion of them. The sample holds some 130,000 clones; around 88% are singletons and the top ten take less than 4%. The sequencing sample was made of blood. Receptor source: a man aged 40-50 years in good health. Each CDR3 is given with its conserved first and last residue. The order of the fields is V gene, CDR3 length, clone size, D gene, J gene, CDR3 DNA, CDR3 protein. The D gene is left open where the match is weak. Clone size is stated in some rows and not others, as once, few, many or a class when expanded.

v_gene: TRBV18
len: 15
abundance: .
d_gene: TRBD1
j_gene: TRBJ1-1
CDR3nt: TGTGCCAGCTCACCTTCGGGACAGGGGAACACTGAAGCTTTCTTT
CDR3aa: CASSPSGQGNTEAFF

v_gene: TRBV5-1
len: 15
abundance: .
d_gene: TRBD2
j_gene: TRBJ2-1
CDR3nt: TGCGCCAGCAGCCCATCTAGCGGGGGGGCCCATGAGCAGTTCTTC
CDR3aa: CASSPSSGGAHEQFF

v_gene: TRBV6-6
len: 13
abundance: once
d_gene: .
j_gene: TRBJ2-1
CDR3nt: TGTGCCAGCAGAGGGAGCTCGGACAATGAGCAGTTCTTC
CDR3aa: CASRGSSDNEQFF

v_gene: TRBV6-6
len: 16
abundance: few
d_gene: .
j_gene: TRBJ1-1
CDR3nt: TGTGCCAGCAGTCACCGCCCGACAGGTCCCAACACTGAAGCTTTCTTT
CDR3aa: CASSHRPTGPNTEAFF

v_gene: TRBV12-5
len: 14
abundance: .
d_gene: .
j_gene: TRBJ2-1
CDR3nt: TGTGCTAGTGGTCCTTCCTCCAGGGGATCTGAGCAGTTCTTC
CDR3aa: CASGPSSRGSEQFF

v_gene: TRBV27
len: 20
abundance: .
d_gene: TRBD2
j_gene: TRBJ2-7
CDR3nt: TGTGCCAGCAGTTTGAAACCGGGACTACCTTTCAACCCCGTTGCCTACGAGCAGTACTTC
CDR3aa: CASSLKPGLPFNPVAYEQYF

v_gene: TRBV20-1
len: 11
abundance: .
d_gene: .
j_gene: TRBJ2-7
CDR3nt: TGCAGTGCCCAGATCCTCCGCGAGCAGTACTTC
CDR3aa: CSAQILREQYF

v_gene: TRBV7-8
len: 14
abundance: .
d_gene: TRBD1
j_gene: TRBJ1-4
CDR3nt: TGTGCCAGCAGCGTCCGGGACAGGGTTGAAAAACTGTTTTTT
CDR3aa: CASSVRDRVEKLFF

v_gene: TRBV9
len: 14
abundance: .
d_gene: .
j_gene: TRBJ2-3
CDR3nt: TGTGCCAGGGGTCTAGTGGCCCGCACAGATACGCAGTATTTT
CDR3aa: CARGLVARTDTQYF

v_gene: TRBV6-5
len: 15
abundance: .
d_gene: TRBD2
j_gene: TRBJ2-5
CDR3nt: TGTGCCAGCCAGTACGGGACTATAAACCAAGAGACCCAGTACTTC
CDR3aa: CASQYGTINQETQYF

v_gene: TRBV18
len: 16
abundance: .
d_gene: .
j_gene: TRBJ2-2
CDR3nt: TGTGCCAGCTCACCGATAACGTACTCGGACACCGGGGAGCTGTTTTTT
CDR3aa: CASSPITYSDTGELFF

v_gene: TRBV2
len: 14
abundance: .
d_gene: TRBD1
j_gene: TRBJ1-6
CDR3nt: TGTGCCAGCAGTGCGGACAGGCTATATTCACCCCTCCACTTT
CDR3aa: CASSADRLYSPLHF

v_gene: TRBV5-4
len: 17
abundance: once
d_gene: .
j_gene: TRBJ1-5
CDR3nt: TGTGCCAGCAGCTTGGCCAGACTTCACTGGAGCAATCAGCCCCAGCATTTT
CDR3aa: CASSLARLHWSNQPQHF

v_gene: TRBV7-6
len: 15
abundance: .
d_gene: TRBD1
j_gene: TRBJ2-7
CDR3nt: TGTGCCAGCAGCCCGCTCTTACAGGGGGCCCACGAGCAGTACTTC
CDR3aa: CASSPLLQGAHEQYF

v_gene: TRBV6-5
len: 15
abundance: .
d_gene: TRBD1
j_gene: TRBJ1-3
CDR3nt: TGTGCCAGCAGATCGGGGACAGGGGATGGAAACACCATATATTTT
CDR3aa: CASRSGTGDGNTIYF

v_gene: TRBV2
len: 13
abundance: .
d_gene: .
j_gene: TRBJ1-4
CDR3nt: TGTGCCAGCAGTGAGGATCGGTTTGAAAAACTGTTTTTT
CDR3aa: CASSEDRFEKLFF

v_gene: TRBV7-3
len: 12
abundance: .
d_gene: .
j_gene: TRBJ1-1
CDR3nt: TGTGCCAGCAGCGGAGACAACACTGAAGCTTTCTTT
CDR3aa: CASSGDNTEAFF

v_gene: TRBV24-1
len: 18
abundance: .
d_gene: TRBD1
j_gene: TRBJ1-6
CDR3nt: TGTGCCACCAGATGCCTACCGGGACAGGACTCCTATAATTCACCCCTCCACTTT
CDR3aa: CATRCLPGQDSYNSPLHF

v_gene: TRBV5-1
len: 14
abundance: .
d_gene: .
j_gene: TRBJ1-6
CDR3nt: TGCGCCAGCAGCTTAGAAGGAAATAATTCACCCCTCCACTTT
CDR3aa: CASSLEGNNSPLHF

v_gene: TRBV2
len: 12
abundance: .
d_gene: .
j_gene: TRBJ2-3
CDR3nt: TGTGCCAGCGCTGGACAGCCAGATACGCAGTATTTT
CDR3aa: CASAGQPDTQYF

v_gene: TRBV15
len: 18
abundance: .
d_gene: .
j_gene: TRBJ2-3
CDR3nt: TGTGCCACCAGCAGAGTGCCTAAACTCGGACAGCGTGCAGATACGCAGTATTTT
CDR3aa: CATSRVPKLGQRADTQYF

v_gene: TRBV7-2
len: 15
abundance: .
d_gene: TRBD2
j_gene: TRBJ2-1
CDR3nt: TGTGCCAGCAGTTCAGAGCGGGGGGTATACAATGAGCAGTTCTTC
CDR3aa: CASSSERGVYNEQFF

v_gene: TRBV29-1
len: 13
abundance: .
d_gene: .
j_gene: TRBJ1-3
CDR3nt: TGCAGCGTTCTCTCAGGGACCGGAAACACCATATATTTT
CDR3aa: CSVLSGTGNTIYF

v_gene: TRBV10-1
len: 13
abundance: .
d_gene: .
j_gene: TRBJ2-1
CDR3nt: TGCGCCAGCAGCGGAAGGCGAGGCAATGAGCAGTTCTTC
CDR3aa: CASSGRRGNEQFF

v_gene: TRBV3-1/TRBV3-2
len: 15
abundance: .
d_gene: .
j_gene: TRBJ1-5
CDR3nt: TGTGCCAGCAGCCTAACGGGCGACAGCAATCAGCCCCAGCATTTT
CDR3aa: CASSLTGDSNQPQHF

v_gene: TRBV5-6
len: 15
abundance: .
d_gene: TRBD1
j_gene: TRBJ1-1
CDR3nt: TGTGCCAGCAGCTTGTTACAGGGGCGACACACTGAAGCTTTCTTT
CDR3aa: CASSLLQGRHTEAFF

v_gene: TRBV20-1
len: 13
abundance: once
d_gene: .
j_gene: TRBJ2-3
CDR3nt: TGCAGTGCTAGTCCTTTTGACCTAGATACGCAGTATTTT
CDR3aa: CSASPFDLDTQYF

v_gene: TRBV6-1
len: 15
abundance: few
d_gene: TRBD2
j_gene: TRBJ2-7
CDR3nt: TGTGCCAGCAGTGAAGCGTTAGCGGGGGAATACGAGCAGTACTTC
CDR3aa: CASSEALAGEYEQYF

v_gene: TRBV24-1
len: 16
abundance: .
d_gene: TRBD1
j_gene: TRBJ2-5
CDR3nt: TGTGCCACCAGTGAGAAAGGGGGCCATACCCAAGAGACCCAGTACTTC
CDR3aa: CATSEKGGHTQETQYF

v_gene: TRBV30
len: 12
abundance: many
d_gene: .
j_gene: TRBJ1-6
CDR3nt: TGTGCCTGGAGTGGGATTTTTTCACCCCTCCACTTT
CDR3aa: CAWSGIFSPLHF

v_gene: TRBV9
len: 13
abundance: .
d_gene: .
j_gene: TRBJ1-1
CDR3nt: TGTGCCAGCAGCTCCACCGGGTCCACTGAAGCTTTCTTT
CDR3aa: CASSSTGSTEAFF

v_gene: TRBV14
len: 15
abundance: .
d_gene: TRBD1
j_gene: TRBJ2-7
CDR3nt: TGTGCCAGCAGCCAGCCCGGGACAGGTCACTACGAGCAGTACTTC
CDR3aa: CASSQPGTGHYEQYF

v_gene: TRBV19
len: 15
abundance: .
d_gene: .
j_gene: TRBJ1-6
CDR3nt: TGTGCCAGTAGTATAGCGGTGCAGGGGAACTCACCCCTCCACTTT
CDR3aa: CASSIAVQGNSPLHF

v_gene: TRBV10-3
len: 15
abundance: .
d_gene: .
j_gene: TRBJ1-3
CDR3nt: TGTGCCATCAGGCCCGGGGGGGCCTCTGGAAACACCATATATTTT
CDR3aa: CAIRPGGASGNTIYF

v_gene: TRBV5-1
len: 15
abundance: few
d_gene: .
j_gene: TRBJ2-5
CDR3nt: TGCGCCAGCAGCCAAACCGGGACACCAGGAGAGACCCAGTACTTC
CDR3aa: CASSQTGTPGETQYF

v_gene: TRBV7-2
len: 13
abundance: .
d_gene: .
j_gene: TRBJ1-1
CDR3nt: TGTGCCAGCAGCCCTAACTTGAACACTGAAGCTTTCTTT
CDR3aa: CASSPNLNTEAFF

v_gene: TRBV29-1
len: 16
abundance: .
d_gene: .
j_gene: TRBJ2-3
CDR3nt: TGCAGCGTTGACCCCTGGTCGGGGGGCGTGACAGATACGCAGTATTTT
CDR3aa: CSVDPWSGGVTDTQYF